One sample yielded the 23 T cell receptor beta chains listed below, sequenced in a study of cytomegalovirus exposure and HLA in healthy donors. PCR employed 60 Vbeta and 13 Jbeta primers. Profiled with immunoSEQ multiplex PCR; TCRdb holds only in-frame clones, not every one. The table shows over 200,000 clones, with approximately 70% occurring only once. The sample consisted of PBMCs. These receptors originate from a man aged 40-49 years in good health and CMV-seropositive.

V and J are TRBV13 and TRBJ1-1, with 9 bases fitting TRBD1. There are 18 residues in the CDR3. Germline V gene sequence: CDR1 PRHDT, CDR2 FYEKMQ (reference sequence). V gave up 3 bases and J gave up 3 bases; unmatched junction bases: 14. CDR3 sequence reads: CASSFNRIQGARDTEAFF. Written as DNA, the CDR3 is TGTGCCAGCAGCTTTAATCGGATACAGGGGGCTCGGGACACTGAAGCTTTCTTT.

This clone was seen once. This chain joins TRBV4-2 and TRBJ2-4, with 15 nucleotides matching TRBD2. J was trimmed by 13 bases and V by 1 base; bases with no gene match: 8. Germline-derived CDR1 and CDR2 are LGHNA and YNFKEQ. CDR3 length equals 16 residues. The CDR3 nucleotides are TGTGCCAGCAGCCAAGGGACTAGCGGGGGGGCCAAGATCCAGTACTTC. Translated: CASSQGTSGGAKIQYF.

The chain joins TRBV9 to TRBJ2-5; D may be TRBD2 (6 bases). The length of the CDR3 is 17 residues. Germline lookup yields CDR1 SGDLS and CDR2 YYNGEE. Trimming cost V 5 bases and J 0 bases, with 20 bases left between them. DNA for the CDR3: TGTGCCAGCAGTCTCGCTGGAGGGGCCGAGTACCAAGAGACCCAGTACTTC. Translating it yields CASSLAGGAEYQETQYF.

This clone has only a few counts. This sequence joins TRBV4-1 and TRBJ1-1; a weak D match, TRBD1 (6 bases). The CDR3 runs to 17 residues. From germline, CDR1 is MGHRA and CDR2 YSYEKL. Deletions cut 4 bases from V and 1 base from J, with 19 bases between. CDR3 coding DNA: TGCGCCAGCAGCCCTTCAGGAGCAGGGGTTGGGAACACTGAAGCTTTCTTT. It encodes CASSPSGAGVGNTEAFF.

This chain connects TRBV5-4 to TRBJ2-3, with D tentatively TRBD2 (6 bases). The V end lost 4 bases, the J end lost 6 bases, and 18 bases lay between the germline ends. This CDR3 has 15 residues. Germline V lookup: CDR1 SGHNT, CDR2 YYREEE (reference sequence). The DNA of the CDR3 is TGTGCCAGCAGCGCCACAGGCACGGGAGCGGATACGCAGTATTTT. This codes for CASSATGTGADTQYF.

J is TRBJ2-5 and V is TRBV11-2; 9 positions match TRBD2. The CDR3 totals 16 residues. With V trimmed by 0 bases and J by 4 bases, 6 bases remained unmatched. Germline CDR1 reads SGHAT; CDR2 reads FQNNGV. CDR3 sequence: CASSLDELAGPETQYF. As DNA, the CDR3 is TGTGCCAGCAGCTTAGATGAACTAGCGGGCCCAGAGACCCAGTACTTC.

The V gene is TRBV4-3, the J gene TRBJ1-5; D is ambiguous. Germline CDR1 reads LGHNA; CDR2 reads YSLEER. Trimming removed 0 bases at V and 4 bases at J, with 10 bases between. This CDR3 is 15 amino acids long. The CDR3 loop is CASSQDRDFNQPQHF. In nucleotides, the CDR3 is TGCGCCAGCAGCCAAGATCGAGACTTTAATCAGCCCCAGCATTTT.

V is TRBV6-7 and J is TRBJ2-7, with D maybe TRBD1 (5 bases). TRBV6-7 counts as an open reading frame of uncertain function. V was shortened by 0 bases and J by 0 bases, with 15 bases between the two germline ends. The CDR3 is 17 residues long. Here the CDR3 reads CASSYSTSRENSYEQYF. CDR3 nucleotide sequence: TGTGCCAGCAGTTACTCGACATCCAGGGAAAACTCCTACGAGCAGTACTTC.

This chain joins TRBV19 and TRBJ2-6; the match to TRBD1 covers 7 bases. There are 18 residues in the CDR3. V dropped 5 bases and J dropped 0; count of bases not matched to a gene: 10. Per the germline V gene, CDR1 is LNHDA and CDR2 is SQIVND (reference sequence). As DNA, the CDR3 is TGTGCCAGTAGTCTTCGGGACAGCCCTTACTCTGGGGCCAACGTCCTGACTTTC. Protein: CASSLRDSPYSGANVLTF.

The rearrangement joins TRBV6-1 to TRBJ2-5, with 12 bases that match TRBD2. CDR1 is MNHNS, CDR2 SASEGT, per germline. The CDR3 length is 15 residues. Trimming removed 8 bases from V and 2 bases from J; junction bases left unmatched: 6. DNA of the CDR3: TGTGCCAGCGCAAGACTAGCGGGGGAACAAGAGACCCAGTACTTC. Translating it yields CASARLAGEQETQYF.

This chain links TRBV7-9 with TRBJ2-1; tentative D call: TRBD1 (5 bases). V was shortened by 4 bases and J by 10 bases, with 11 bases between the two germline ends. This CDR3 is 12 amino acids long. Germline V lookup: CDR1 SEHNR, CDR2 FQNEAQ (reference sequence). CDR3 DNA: TGTGCCAGCAGCTACAGACAGATAGAGCAGTTCTTC. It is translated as CASSYRQIEQFF.

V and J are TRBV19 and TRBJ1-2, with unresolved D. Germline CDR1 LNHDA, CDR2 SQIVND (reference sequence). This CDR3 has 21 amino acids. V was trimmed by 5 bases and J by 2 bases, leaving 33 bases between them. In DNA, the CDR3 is TGTGCCAGTAGTGCCGGGAGCCCCCTGCCCCTTCTGCCTGCCCTAAACTATGGCTACACCTTC. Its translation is CASSAGSPLPLLPALNYGYTF.

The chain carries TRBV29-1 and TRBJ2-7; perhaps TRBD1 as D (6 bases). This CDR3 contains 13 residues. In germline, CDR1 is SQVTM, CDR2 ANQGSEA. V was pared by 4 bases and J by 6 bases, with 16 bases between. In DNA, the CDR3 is TGCAGCGTTGCACAGGGAAGGGGCGCCGAGCAGTACTTC. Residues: CSVAQGRGAEQYF.

CDR3 nucleotides: TGTGCCATCAGTGAGTACAGGGGCACTGAAGCTTTCTTT. It is translated as CAISEYRGTEAFF. This rearrangement joins TRBV10-3 to TRBJ1-1; 7 nucleotides align to TRBD1. Germline CDR1 ENHRY, CDR2 SYGVKD. J lost 4 bases, V lost 1 base, and 0 bases had no gene match. This CDR3 has 13 amino acids.

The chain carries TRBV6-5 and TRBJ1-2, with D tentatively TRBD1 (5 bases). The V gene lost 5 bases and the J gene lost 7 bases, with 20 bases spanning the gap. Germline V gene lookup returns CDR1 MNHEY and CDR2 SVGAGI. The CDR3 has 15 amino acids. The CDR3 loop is CASSRDFRGGGGYTF. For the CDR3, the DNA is TGTGCCAGCAGTCGCGACTTCCGGGGGGGTGGTGGCTACACCTTC.

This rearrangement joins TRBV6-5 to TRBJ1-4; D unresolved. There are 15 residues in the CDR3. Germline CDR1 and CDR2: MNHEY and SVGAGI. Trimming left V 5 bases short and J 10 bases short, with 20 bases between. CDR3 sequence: CASSASSGPGRKLFF. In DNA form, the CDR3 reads TGTGCCAGCAGTGCCTCGAGTGGACCGGGGAGAAAACTGTTTTTT.

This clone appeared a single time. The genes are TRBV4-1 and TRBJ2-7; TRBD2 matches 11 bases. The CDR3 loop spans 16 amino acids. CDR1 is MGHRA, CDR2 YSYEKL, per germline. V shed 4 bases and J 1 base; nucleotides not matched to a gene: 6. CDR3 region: CASSRPTSGGSYEQYF. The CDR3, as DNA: TGCGCCAGCAGCCGCCCCACTAGCGGGGGATCCTACGAGCAGTACTTC.

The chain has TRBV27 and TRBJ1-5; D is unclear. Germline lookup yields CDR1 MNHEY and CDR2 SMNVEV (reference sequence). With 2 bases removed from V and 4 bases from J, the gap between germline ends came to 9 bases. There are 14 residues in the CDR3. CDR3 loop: CASSLNGGNQPQHF. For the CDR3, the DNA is TGTGCCAGCAGTTTAAATGGAGGGAATCAGCCCCAGCATTTT.

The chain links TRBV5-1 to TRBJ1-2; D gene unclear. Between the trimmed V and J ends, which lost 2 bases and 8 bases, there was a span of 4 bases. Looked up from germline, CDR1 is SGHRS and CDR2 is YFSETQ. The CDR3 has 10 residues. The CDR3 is CASSFPGYTF. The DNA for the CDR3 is TGCGCCAGCAGCTTCCCGGGCTACACCTTC.

CDR3 nucleotides: TGTGCCAGCTCCGTAGACGGGAACTATGGCTACACCTTC. Translating gives CASSVDGNYGYTF. This chain links TRBV18 with TRBJ1-2; D gene uncertain. Trimming took off 6 bases at V and 2 bases at J, with 10 bases between the two ends. The germline V gene has CDR1 KGHSH and CDR2 LQKENI. The CDR3 has 13 residues. Using reference TRBV18 and TRBJ1-2 for the parts outside the CDR3, the full variable domain is NAGVMQNPRHLVRRRGQEARLRCSPMKGHSHVYWYRQLPEEGLKFMVYLQKENIIDESGMPKERFSAEFPKEGPSILRIQQVVRGDSAAYFCASSVDGNYGYTFGSGTRLTVV.

Here the CDR3 reads CASSATGTYGYTF. The CDR3, as DNA: TGTGCCAGCAGTGCAACAGGGACCTATGGCTACACCTTC. The chain uses TRBV2 and TRBJ1-2, with a possible D match to TRBD1 (6 bases). Germline assignment: CDR1 SNHLY and CDR2 FYNNEI. V dropped 4 bases and J dropped 4 bases, with 10 bases sitting between them. There are 13 residues in the CDR3.

The DNA of the CDR3 is TGCGCCAGCAGCTTGGGGCCCGGAGTAGCGGGGGACAGAGATACGCAGTATTTT. Its translation is CASSLGPGVAGDRDTQYF. The chain joins TRBV5-1 to TRBJ2-3; TRBD2 agrees at 9 bases. The CDR3 is 18 residues long. V lost 0 bases to trimming and J lost 5 bases; unmatched junction nucleotides: 13. CDR1 and CDR2 from the germline V gene are SGHRS and YFSETQ.

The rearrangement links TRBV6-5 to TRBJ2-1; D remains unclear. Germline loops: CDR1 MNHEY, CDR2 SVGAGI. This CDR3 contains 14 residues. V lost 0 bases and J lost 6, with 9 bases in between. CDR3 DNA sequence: TGTGCCAGCAGTTACTCGATTAGCTCCAATGAGCAGTTCTTC. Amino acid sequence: CASSYSISSNEQFF.